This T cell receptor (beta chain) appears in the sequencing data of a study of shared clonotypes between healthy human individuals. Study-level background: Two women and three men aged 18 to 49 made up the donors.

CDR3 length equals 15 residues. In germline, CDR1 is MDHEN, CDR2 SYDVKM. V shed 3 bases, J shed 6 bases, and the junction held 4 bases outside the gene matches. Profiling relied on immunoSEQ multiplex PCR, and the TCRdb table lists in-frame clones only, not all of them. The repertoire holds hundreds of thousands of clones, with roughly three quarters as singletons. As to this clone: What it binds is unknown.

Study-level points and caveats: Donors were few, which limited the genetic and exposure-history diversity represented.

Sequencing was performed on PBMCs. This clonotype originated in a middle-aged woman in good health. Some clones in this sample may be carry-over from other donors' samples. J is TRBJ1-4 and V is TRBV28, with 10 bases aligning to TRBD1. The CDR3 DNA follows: TGTGCCAGCAGTTTCCTGACAGGGGGCGATGAAAAACTGTTTTTT. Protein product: CASSFLTGGDEKLFF. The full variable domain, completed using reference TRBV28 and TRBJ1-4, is DVKVTQSSRYLVKRTGEKVFLECVQDMDHENMFWYRQDPGLGLRLIYFSYDVKMKEKGDIPEGYSVSREKKERFSLILESASTNQTSMYLCASSFLTGGDEKLFFGSGTQLSVL.